This T cell receptor beta chain was documented in a study of T cell changes during pregnancy in multiple sclerosis (dated by TCRdb to between 2017 and 2020). Background for the entire study: The study looked at changes in the T cell repertoire across pregnancy in women with multiple sclerosis.

The library came from the immunoSEQ multiplex PCR assay. TCRdb holds this immuneACCESS table with in-frame rearrangements only. Some clones are missing; in checked studies, unresolved V genes explain under half, and the rest has no known cause. The table for this sample lists around 58,000 clones; 91% of them were counted only once. The top ten hold roughly 0.48% of the sample. The germline V gene sets CDR1 to SGHDT and CDR2 to YYEEEE. For this chain, trimming is 4 bases at the V end and 13 bases at the J end, and the number of junction bases without a gene match is 16. The CDR3 numbers 14 residues from cysteine through phenylalanine. Here the CDR3 DNA is all that survives: 42 bases in frame from base 1. About this clone itself: Its antigen target is currently unknown. No much larger clonotype is one base removed from it; base qualities were not supplied.

The chain uses TRBV5-6 and TRBJ1-1, and 7 junctional nucleotides match TRBD1. The specimen was CD4+ T cells from peripheral blood mononuclear cells, collected after pregnancy. This TCR came from a female donor in good health, enrolled as a control in a pregnancy study. The DNA sequence is as follows: TGTGCCAGCAGCCGATTGAAGGGGGCCGAAATGGGTTTCTTT. Its product reads: CASSRLKGAEMGFF. The full variable domain, completed from the reference TRBV5-6 and TRBJ1-1 proteins outside the CDR3, reads DAGVTQSPTHLIKTRGQQVTLRCSPKSGHDTVSWYQQALGQGPQFIFQYYEEEERQRGNFPDRFSGHQFPNYSSELNVNALLLGDSALYLCASSRLKGAEMGFFGQGTRLTVV.